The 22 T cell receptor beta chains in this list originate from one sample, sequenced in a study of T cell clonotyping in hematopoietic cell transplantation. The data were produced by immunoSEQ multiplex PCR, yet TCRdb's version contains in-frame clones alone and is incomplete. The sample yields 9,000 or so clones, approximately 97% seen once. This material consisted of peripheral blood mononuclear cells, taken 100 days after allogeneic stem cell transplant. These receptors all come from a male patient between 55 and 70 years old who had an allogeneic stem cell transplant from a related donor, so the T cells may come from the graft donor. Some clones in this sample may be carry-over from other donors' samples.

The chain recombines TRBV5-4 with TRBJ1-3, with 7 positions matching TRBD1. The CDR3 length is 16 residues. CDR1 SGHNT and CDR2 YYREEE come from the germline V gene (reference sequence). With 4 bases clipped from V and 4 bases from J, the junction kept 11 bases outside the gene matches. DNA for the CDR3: TGTGCCAGCAGCCAGAACCCGACAGGGTCAGGAAACACCATATATTTT. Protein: CASSQNPTGSGNTIYF.

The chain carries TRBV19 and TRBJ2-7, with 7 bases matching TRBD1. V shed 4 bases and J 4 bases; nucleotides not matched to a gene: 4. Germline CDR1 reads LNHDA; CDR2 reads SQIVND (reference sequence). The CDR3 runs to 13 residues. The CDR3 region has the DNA TGTGCCAGTAGTAAACGGGACAGTTACGAGCAGTACTTC. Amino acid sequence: CASSKRDSYEQYF.

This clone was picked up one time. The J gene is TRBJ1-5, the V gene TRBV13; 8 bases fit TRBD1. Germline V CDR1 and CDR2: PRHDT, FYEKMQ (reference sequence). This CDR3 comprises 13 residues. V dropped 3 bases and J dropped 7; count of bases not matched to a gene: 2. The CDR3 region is CASSFGDRQPQHF. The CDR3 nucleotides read TGTGCCAGCAGCTTTGGGGACAGGCAGCCCCAGCATTTT.

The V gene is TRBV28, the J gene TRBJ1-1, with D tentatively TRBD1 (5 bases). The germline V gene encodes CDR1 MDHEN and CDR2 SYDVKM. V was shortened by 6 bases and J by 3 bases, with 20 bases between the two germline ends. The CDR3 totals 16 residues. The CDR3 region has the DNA TGTGCCAGCAGCTTTCGCCCCGGTAGGGGCGACACTGAAGCTTTCTTT. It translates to CASSFRPGRGDTEAFF. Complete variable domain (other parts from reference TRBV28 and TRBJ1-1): DVKVTQSSRYLVKRTGEKVFLECVQDMDHENMFWYRQDPGLGLRLIYFSYDVKMKEKGDIPEGYSVSREKKERFSLILESASTNQTSMYLCASSFRPGRGDTEAFFGQGTRLTVV.

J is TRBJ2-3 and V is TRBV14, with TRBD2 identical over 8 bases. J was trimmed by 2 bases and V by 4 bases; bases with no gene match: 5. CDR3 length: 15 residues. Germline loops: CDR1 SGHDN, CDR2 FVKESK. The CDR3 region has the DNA TGTGCCAGCAGCCTGGCGGGGGGCCCCACAGATACGCAGTATTTT. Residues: CASSLAGGPTDTQYF.

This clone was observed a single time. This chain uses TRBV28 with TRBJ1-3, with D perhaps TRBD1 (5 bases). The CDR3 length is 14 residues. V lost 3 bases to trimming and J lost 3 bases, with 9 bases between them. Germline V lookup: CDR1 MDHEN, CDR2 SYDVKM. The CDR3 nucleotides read TGTGCCAGCAGTTTGGGGGGTCTTGGAAACACCATATATTTT. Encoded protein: CASSLGGLGNTIYF.

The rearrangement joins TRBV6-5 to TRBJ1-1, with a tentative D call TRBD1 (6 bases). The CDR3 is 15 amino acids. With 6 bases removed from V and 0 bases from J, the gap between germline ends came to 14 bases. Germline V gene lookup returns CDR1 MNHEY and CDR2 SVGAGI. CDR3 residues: CASRVQGLMNTEAFF. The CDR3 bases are TGTGCCAGCAGGGTACAGGGATTGATGAACACTGAAGCTTTCTTT.

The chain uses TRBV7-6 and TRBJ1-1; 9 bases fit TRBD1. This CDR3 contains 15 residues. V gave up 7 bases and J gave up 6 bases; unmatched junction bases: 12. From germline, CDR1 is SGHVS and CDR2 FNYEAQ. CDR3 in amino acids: CASIKSTGGSAEAFF. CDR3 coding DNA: TGTGCCAGCATAAAAAGTACAGGGGGCAGTGCTGAAGCTTTCTTT.

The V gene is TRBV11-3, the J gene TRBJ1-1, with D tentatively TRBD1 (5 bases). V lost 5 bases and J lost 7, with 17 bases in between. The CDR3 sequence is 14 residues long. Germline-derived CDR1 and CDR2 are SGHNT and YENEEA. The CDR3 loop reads CASSRPFRDSEAFF. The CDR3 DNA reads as TGTGCCAGCAGCAGACCCTTTCGAGACAGTGAAGCTTTCTTT.

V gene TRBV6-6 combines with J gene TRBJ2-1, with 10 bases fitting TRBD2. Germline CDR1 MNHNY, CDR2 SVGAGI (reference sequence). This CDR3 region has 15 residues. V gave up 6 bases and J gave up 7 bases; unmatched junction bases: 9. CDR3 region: CASSQLAGATNEQFF. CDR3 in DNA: TGTGCCAGCAGCCAGCTAGCGGGGGCCACAAATGAGCAGTTCTTC.

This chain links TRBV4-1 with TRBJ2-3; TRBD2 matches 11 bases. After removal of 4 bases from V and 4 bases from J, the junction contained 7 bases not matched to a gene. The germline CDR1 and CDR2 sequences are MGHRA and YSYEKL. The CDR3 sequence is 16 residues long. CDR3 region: CASSPGTSGRADTQYF. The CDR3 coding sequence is TGCGCCAGCAGCCCCGGGACTAGCGGACGTGCAGATACGCAGTATTTT.

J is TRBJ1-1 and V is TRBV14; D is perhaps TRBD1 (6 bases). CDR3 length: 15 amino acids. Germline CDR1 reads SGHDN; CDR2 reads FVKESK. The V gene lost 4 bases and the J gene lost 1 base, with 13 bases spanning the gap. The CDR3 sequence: CASSRWNRENTEAFF. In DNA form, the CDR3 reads TGTGCCAGCAGCCGATGGAACAGGGAGAACACTGAAGCTTTCTTT.

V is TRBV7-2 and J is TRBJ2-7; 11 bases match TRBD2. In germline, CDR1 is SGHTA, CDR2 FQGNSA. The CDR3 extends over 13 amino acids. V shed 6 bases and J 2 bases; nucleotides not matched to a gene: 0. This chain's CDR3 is CASRTSGTYEQYF. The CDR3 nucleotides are TGTGCCAGCAGGACTAGCGGGACCTACGAGCAGTACTTC.

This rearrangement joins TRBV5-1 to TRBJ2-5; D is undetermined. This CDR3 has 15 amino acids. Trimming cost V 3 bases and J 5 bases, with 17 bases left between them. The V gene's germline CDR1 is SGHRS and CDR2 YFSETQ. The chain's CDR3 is CASSSGPRRLETQYF. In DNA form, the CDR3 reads TGCGCCAGCAGCTCCGGGCCCCGGCGGTTGGAGACCCAGTACTTC.

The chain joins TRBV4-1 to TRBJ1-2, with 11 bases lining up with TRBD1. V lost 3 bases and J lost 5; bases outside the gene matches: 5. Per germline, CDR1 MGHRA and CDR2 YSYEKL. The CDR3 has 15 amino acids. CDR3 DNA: TGCGCCAGCAGCCACCCGGGGGACAGGGGGTATGGCTACACCTTC. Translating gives CASSHPGDRGYGYTF.

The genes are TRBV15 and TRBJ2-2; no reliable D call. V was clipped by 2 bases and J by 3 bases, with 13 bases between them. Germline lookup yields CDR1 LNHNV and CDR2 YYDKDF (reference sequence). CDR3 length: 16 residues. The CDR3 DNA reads TGTGCCACCAGCAGATCGAACCCGTGGGACACCGGGGAGCTGTTTTTT. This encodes CATSRSNPWDTGELFF.

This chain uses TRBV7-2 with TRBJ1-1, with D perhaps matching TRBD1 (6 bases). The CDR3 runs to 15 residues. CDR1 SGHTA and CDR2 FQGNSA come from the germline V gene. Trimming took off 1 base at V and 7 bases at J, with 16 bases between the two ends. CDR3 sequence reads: CASSLVGGGPLEAFF. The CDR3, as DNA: TGTGCCAGCAGCTTAGTAGGGGGGGGCCCTCTTGAAGCTTTCTTT.

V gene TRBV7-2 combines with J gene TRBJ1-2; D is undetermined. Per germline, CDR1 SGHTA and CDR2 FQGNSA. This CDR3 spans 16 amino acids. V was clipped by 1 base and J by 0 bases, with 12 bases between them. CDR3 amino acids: CASSLGGQSSNYGYTF. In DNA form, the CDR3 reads TGTGCCAGCAGCTTAGGCGGGCAGTCCTCTAACTATGGCTACACCTTC. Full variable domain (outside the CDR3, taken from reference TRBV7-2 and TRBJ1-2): GAGVSQSPSNKVTEKGKDVELRCDPISGHTALYWYRQSLGQGLEFLIYFQGNSAPDKSGLPSDRFSAERTGGSVSTLTIQRTQQEDSAVYLCASSLGGQSSNYGYTFGSGTRLTVV.

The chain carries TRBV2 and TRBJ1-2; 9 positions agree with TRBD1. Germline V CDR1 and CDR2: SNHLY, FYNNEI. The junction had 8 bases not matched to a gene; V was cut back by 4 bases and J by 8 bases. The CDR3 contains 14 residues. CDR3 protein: CASSVSQGAKGYTF. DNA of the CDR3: TGTGCCAGCAGTGTTTCACAGGGGGCTAAGGGCTACACCTTC.

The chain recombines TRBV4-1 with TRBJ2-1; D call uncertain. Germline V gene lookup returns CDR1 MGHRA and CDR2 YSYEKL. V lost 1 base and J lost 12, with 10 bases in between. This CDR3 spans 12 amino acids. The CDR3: CASSQVGVGQFF. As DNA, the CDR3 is TGCGCCAGCAGCCAAGTTGGCGTAGGGCAGTTCTTC.

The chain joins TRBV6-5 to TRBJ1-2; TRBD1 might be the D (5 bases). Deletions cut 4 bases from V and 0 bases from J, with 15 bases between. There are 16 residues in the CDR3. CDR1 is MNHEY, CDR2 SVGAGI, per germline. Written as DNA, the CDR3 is TGTGCCAGCAGTTCCTCCCCGGGGCGCTCTAACTATGGCTACACCTTC. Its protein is CASSSSPGRSNYGYTF.

The chain's CDR3 is CASSIWLWETQYF. In DNA, the CDR3 is TGTGCCAGTAGTATCTGGCTCTGGGAGACCCAGTACTTC. V and J are TRBV19 and TRBJ2-5; D not certain. CDR3 size: 13 residues. With 3 bases removed from V and 5 bases from J, the gap between germline ends came to 10 bases. Germline assignment: CDR1 LNHDA and CDR2 SQIVND (reference sequence).